A selection of T cell receptor beta chains follows, all from one sample in a study of blood T cell repertoires in COVID-19. Assay used: immunoSEQ multiplex PCR; TCRdb lists only in-frame clones, some missing. The sample shows roughly 230,000 clones, about 86% of them seen only once. Sequencing was done on a sample of PBMCs or T cells enriched from blood (not recorded which). The source is a man in his fifties who had recovered from COVID-19. CDR3s leave out the opening cysteine and the closing phenylalanine or tryptophan. Not every row has a clone size; where given, it reads once, few, many or a size class.

V gene | clone size | CDR3 protein
TRBV24-1 | NA | ATSDGPGNEQF
TRBV21-1 | NA | ASRGQGGPYEQY
TRBV10-3 | NA | AISQRQQAVITGELF
TRBV7-8 | few | ASSLTEKQQGRAF
TRBV2 | NA | ASSPTIQGSEAF
TRBV7-2 | once | ASSYRAGGEKLF
TRBV19 | NA | ASRQGQPQH
TRBV18 | NA | ASSLRLAVQETQY
TRBV19 | NA | AAKYWGGTEAF
TRBV7-9 | once | ASNRQVETGELF
TRBV3-1/TRBV3-2 | NA | ASSQTSGSSYEQY
TRBV3-1/TRBV3-2 | NA | ASSQVNSNQPQH
TRBV2 | NA | ASSDGSNQPQH
TRBV12-5 | few | ASAFTGVGSPLH
TRBV7-9 | NA | ASSPGGPGADTQY
TRBV5-1 | NA | ASQQGLAGVWTGELF
TRBV19 | NA | ASSMGTGELGETQY
TRBV18 | NA | ASSPRNSVEADNSPLH
TRBV19 | NA | ASSHPGLPYEQY
TRBV7-9 | NA | ASSLTGPYGYT
TRBV11-2 | NA | ASSPQGGRGPDTQY
TRBV7-2 | NA | ASSLRLAGGPTDTQY
TRBV12-3/TRBV12-4 | NA | ASSLIGGTEAF
TRBV10-1 | NA | ASSPTGSYEQY
TRBV30 | NA | AWRLPGTGRVRYT
TRBV27 | once | ASRSGLLNTEAF
TRBV2 | NA | ASRLDTGVAYNSPLH
TRBV3-1/TRBV3-2 | many | ASSQVRFAGQPIFLYGYT
TRBV3-1/TRBV3-2 | NA | ASSQGIGGSYGYT
TRBV18 | NA | ASSPNSGSYEQY
TRBV6-5 | NA | ASSFQRLNSPLH
TRBV6-5 | NA | ASSPGYGYT
TRBV11-3 | NA | ASSPGRGGTGELF
TRBV15 | few | ATSRDRGARQPQH
TRBV11-2 | NA | ASRPFGGSGRFYEQY
TRBV4-2 | few | ASSQGLAGVSEQF
TRBV25-1 | NA | ASTRLAGGAETQY
TRBV29-1 | NA | SVEDWGPASSEAF
TRBV7-9 | NA | ASSPPLLYYGYT
TRBV19 | NA | ASSIGEWNEQF
TRBV18 | few | ASSPDILAPLH
TRBV11-2 | NA | ASSLRLEAF
TRBV6-6 | NA | ASSQNRGLRNNSPLH
TRBV4-1 | NA | ASSQAGTTNYGYT
TRBV18 | NA | ASSPLGGSSYEQY
TRBV4-3 | NA | ASSQGVGGSYGYT
TRBV2 | NA | ASTNDRAGQPQH
TRBV5-5 | NA | ASSLGQGRTYEQY
TRBV27 | NA | ASSLEFSGQGIYGYT
TRBV6-5 | NA | AGSDRDNHYEQY
TRBV10-3 | few | ATSWEGGSQPQH
TRBV7-2 | NA | ASSLDGRNLYGYT
TRBV5-1 | once | ASSLAERHEQF